Shown below are 20 T cell receptor beta chains from a single sample sequenced in a study of patients and donors after allogeneic stem cell transplantation. Each CDR3 protein gets one entry after TCRdb re-called the RT-PCR reads with MiXCR. The sample contains 900,000 to 1,000,000 distinct CDR3 sequences, approximately 18% of which appear only once. The source material was blood, either unsorted or a sorted T cell fraction (not recorded which). The receptors derive from a human donor who was either an allogeneic HSCT recipient or a stem cell or donor lymphocyte infusion donor (not recorded which). It is not recorded whose cells these are; they may come from a transplant donor.

V gene TRBV20-1 combines with J gene TRBJ1-3; D call uncertain. Germline loops: CDR1 DFQATT, CDR2 SNEGSKA (reference sequence). Trimming shortened V by 5 bases and J by 3 bases, and 14 bases separated the two germline ends. CDR3 size: 14 residues. CDR3 residues: CSALTSGVGNTIYF. In nucleotides, the CDR3 is TGCAGTGCTCTGACCTCCGGGGTTGGAAACACCATATATTTT.

In its sample, this clonotype was seen a few times. The chain uses TRBV7-9 and TRBJ2-5; 9 bases line up with TRBD1. Trimming cost V 5 bases and J 14 bases; bases outside gene matches: 12. Looked up from germline, CDR1 is SEHNR and CDR2 is FQNEAQ (reference sequence). The CDR3 covers 13 residues. CDR3: CASSPETGGEIYF. For the CDR3, the DNA is TGTGCCAGCAGCCCGGAAACAGGGGGCGAAATTTACTTC.

This clonotype was seen at least ten times. The germline gene is not matched at one end of the junction; a read error may be the cause. The rearrangement links TRBV7-7 to TRBJ2-2; the D is unclear. CDR1 is SSHAT, CDR2 FNYEAQ, per germline (reference sequence). The CDR3 is 13 amino acids. The CDR3 region is CASSYISAGELFF. The CDR3 nucleotides read TGTGCTAGCAGCTATATCTCCGCCGGGGAGCTGTTTTTT.

This clonotype was counted many times. The CDR3: CASSPGPRQYF. CDR3 coding DNA: TGTGCCAGCAGTCCCGGACCGAGGCAGTACTTC. The genes are TRBV12-3 or TRBV12-4 and TRBJ2-7; D remains unclear. This CDR3 region has 11 residues. With 5 bases removed from V and 9 bases from J, the gap between germline ends came to 11 bases.

The gene calls are TRBV6-1 and TRBJ2-5; D might be TRBD2 (6 bases). V was clipped by 6 bases and J by 2 bases, with 19 bases between them. The CDR3 runs to 16 residues. Germline values: CDR1 MNHNS, CDR2 SASEGT. The CDR3 DNA reads as TGTGCCAGCAGCACCTCCAGGCGGGGCCTTCAAGAGACCCAGTACTTC. It encodes CASSTSRRGLQETQYF.

The sample holds a few counts of this clonotype. The chain combines TRBV7-8 with TRBJ2-1; weak D call: TRBD1 (5 bases). Trimming removed 4 bases from V and 2 bases from J, with 12 bases in between. Germline loops: CDR1 SGHVS, CDR2 FQNEAQ. This CDR3 has 15 amino acids. The CDR3 protein is CASSSDSRAYNEQFF. The DNA of the CDR3 is TGTGCCAGCAGCTCCGACAGCCGAGCCTACAATGAGCAGTTCTTC. The whole variable domain, filled in from reference TRBV7-8 and TRBJ2-1, reads GAGVSQSPRYKVAKRGQDVALRCDPISGHVSLFWYQQALGQGPEFLTYFQNEAQLDKSGLPSDRFFAERPEGSVSTLKIQRTQQEDSAVYLCASSSDSRAYNEQFFGPGTRLTVL.

The CDR3 bases are TGTGCCAGCAGTGAACTGGGACGGTCGACCGGGGAGCTGTTTTTT. It is translated as CASSELGRSTGELFF. V usage is TRBV2 and J usage is TRBJ2-2; D tentatively fits TRBD1 or TRBD2 (5 bases each). With 2 bases removed from V and 5 bases from J, the gap between germline ends came to 12 bases. Looked up from germline, CDR1 is SNHLY and CDR2 is FYNNEI. The CDR3 totals 15 residues. Supplemented by reference TRBV2 and TRBJ2-2, the full variable domain reads EPEVTQTPSHQVTQMGQEVILRCVPISNHLYFYWYRQILGQKVEFLVSFYNNEISEKSEIFDDQFSVERPDGSNFTLKIRSTKLEDSAMYFCASSELGRSTGELFFGEGSRLTVL.

CDR3 bases: TGTGCCACCAGCAGAGGGGGGACAGGGGGATCCAACACTGAAGCTTTCTTT. Translation gives CATSRGGTGGSNTEAFF. V gene TRBV15 combines with J gene TRBJ1-1; 11 nucleotides agree with TRBD1. CDR3 size: 17 residues. Germline V gene data show CDR1 as LNHNV and CDR2 as YYDKDF (reference sequence). V dropped 1 base and J dropped 2; count of bases not matched to a gene: 6.

The chain combines TRBV4-3 with TRBJ2-7; no clear D. Looked up from germline, CDR1 is LGHNA and CDR2 is YSLEER. The CDR3 totals 15 residues. V was trimmed by 2 bases and J by 0 bases, leaving 11 bases between them. CDR3 in DNA: TGCGCCAGCAGCCAACTACGGGTCGGCTCCTACGAGCAGTACTTC. Its translation: CASSQLRVGSYEQYF.

The gene calls are TRBV20-1 and TRBJ2-1; possibly TRBD2 for D (5 bases). This CDR3 region has 14 residues. V lost 4 bases and J 9 bases, leaving 19 bases between the germline ends. Germline CDR1 is DFQATT and CDR2 is SNEGSKA (reference sequence). CDR3 in DNA: TGCAGTGCTACTACGCCGGGATCCGACACTGAGCAGTTCTTC. Protein sequence: CSATTPGSDTEQFF.

The chain is built from TRBV20-1 and TRBJ2-7; 10 bases are a match to TRBD1. The V gene end was trimmed by 0 bases and the J gene end by 3 bases; junction bases not matched to a gene: 5. Per the germline V gene, CDR1 is DFQATT and CDR2 is SNEGSKA (reference sequence). This CDR3 is built from 15 residues. The CDR3 nucleotides read TGCAGTGCTAGAGATAGCCGGGACAGGGGCTACGAGCAGTACTTC. Translated: CSARDSRDRGYEQYF.

This chain links TRBV5-1 with TRBJ2-3; unclear D gene. Trimming removed 6 bases from V and 2 bases from J, with 7 bases in between. There are 12 residues in the CDR3. Germline CDR1 SGHRS, CDR2 YFSETQ. In nucleotides, the CDR3 is TGCGCCAGCACGGAAGACACAGATACGCAGTATTTT. Amino acid sequence: CASTEDTDTQYF.

Points on this clonotype: This sequence may be a read error, since a much larger clone differs from it by one base. Since the CDR3 does not end with the conserved phenylalanine or tryptophan, this likely comes from a read error. The chain couples TRBV10-3 to TRBJ1-5; unclear D gene. V lost 3 bases and J 5 bases, leaving 11 bases between the germline ends. The CDR3 runs to 14 residues. Germline CDR1 ENHRY, CDR2 SYGVKD. This CDR3 reads CAISDRESHQPQHS. CDR3 nucleotide sequence: TGTGCCATCAGTGACCGGGAAAGCCATCAGCCCCAGCATTCT.

The rearrangement joins TRBV21-1 to TRBJ2-6; TRBD1, the D gene given by the table, was not confirmed from the DNA. TRBV21-1 is noted as a pseudogene. This CDR3 region has 19 residues. DNA for the CDR3: TGTGCCAGCAGCAAAGGAGACAGGGGTTTCGACCCTGGGGCCAACGTCCTGACTTTC. This gives the protein CASSKGDRGFDPGANVLTF.

CDR3 residues: CASSLLGTGFAEAFF. CDR3 coding DNA: TGTGCCAGCAGTTTATTAGGGACAGGGTTCGCTGAAGCTTTCTTT. The V gene is TRBV27, the J gene TRBJ1-1, with 9 bases matching TRBD1. Germline V gene data show CDR1 as MNHEY and CDR2 as SMNVEV (reference sequence). The CDR3 covers 15 residues. V was pared by 1 base and J by 6 bases, with 6 bases of the junction left unmatched.

V and J are TRBV12-3 or TRBV12-4 and TRBJ1-2; D unclear. The CDR3 runs 14 residues. Trimming removed 4 bases at V and 4 bases at J, with 13 bases between. The CDR3 spells CASSSPEKPYGYTF. DNA of the CDR3: TGTGCCAGCAGTTCCCCTGAAAAGCCCTATGGCTACACCTTC.

The rearrangement joins TRBV5-1 to TRBJ2-1; the D gene is possibly TRBD1 (6 bases). The V and J ends lost 0 bases and 9 bases respectively, with 16 bases between them. Germline V gives CDR1 SGHRS, CDR2 YFSETQ. The CDR3 runs to 15 residues. CDR3 DNA: TGCGCCAGCAGCTTGGCCAAAATGACAGGCCCTGAGCAGTTCTTC. Its translation: CASSLAKMTGPEQFF.

The rearrangement uses TRBV4-2 and TRBJ2-3, with 8 bases aligning to TRBD1. Germline V gene lookup returns CDR1 LGHNA and CDR2 YNFKEQ. The CDR3 sequence is 18 residues long. V lost 1 base to trimming and J lost 6 bases; unmatched junction nucleotides: 15. The CDR3 here is CASSQGPSRQGPGDTQYF. In DNA, the CDR3 is TGTGCCAGCAGCCAAGGTCCCTCCCGACAGGGGCCGGGGGATACGCAGTATTTT.

Points on this clonotype: The junction and the germline gene differ at one end; a read error may be behind it. This chain connects TRBV5-1 to TRBJ2-1; D remains ambiguous. This CDR3 has 14 residues. Germline CDR1 is SGHRS and CDR2 is YFSETQ. The CDR3 DNA reads TGTGCCAGCAGCTTAGAAGGTCCCTACAATGAGCAGTTCTTC. Amino acids: CASSLEGPYNEQFF.

Only a few counts were recorded for this clonotype. The rearrangement links TRBV24-1 to TRBJ2-3; 7 nucleotides align to TRBD1. The CDR3 contains 17 residues. Looked up from germline, CDR1 is KGHDR and CDR2 is SFDVKD. Trimming took 4 bases from V and 6 from J; bases not matched to a gene: 15. Here the CDR3 DNA reads TGTGCCACCAGTGACCCGAGGAAGGGGGCGACCCGGGATACGCAGTATTTT. This sequence encodes CATSDPRKGATRDTQYF.